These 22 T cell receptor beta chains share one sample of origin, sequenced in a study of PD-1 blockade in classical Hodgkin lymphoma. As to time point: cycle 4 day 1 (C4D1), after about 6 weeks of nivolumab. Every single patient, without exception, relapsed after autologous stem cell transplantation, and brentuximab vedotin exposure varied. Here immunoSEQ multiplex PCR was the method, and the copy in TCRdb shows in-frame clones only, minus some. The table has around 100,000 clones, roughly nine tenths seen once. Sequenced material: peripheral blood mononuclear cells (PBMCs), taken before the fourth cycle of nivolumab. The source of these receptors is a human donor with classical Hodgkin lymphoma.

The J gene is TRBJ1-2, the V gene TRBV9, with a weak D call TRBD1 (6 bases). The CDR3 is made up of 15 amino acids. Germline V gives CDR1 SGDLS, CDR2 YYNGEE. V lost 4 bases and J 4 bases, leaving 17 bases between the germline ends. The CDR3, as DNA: TGTGCCAGCAGCACAACAGGGACCAATTTCTATGGCTACACCTTC. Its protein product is CASSTTGTNFYGYTF.

CDR3 residues: CASSQGQGDYEQYF. CDR3 DNA sequence: TGCGCCAGCAGCCAAGGTCAAGGGGACTACGAGCAGTACTTC. V gene TRBV4-3 combines with J gene TRBJ2-7; possible D gene TRBD1, 5 bases. The CDR3 loop spans 14 amino acids. Trimming took off 1 base at V and 3 bases at J, with 10 bases between the two ends. Per germline, CDR1 LGHNA and CDR2 YSLEER.

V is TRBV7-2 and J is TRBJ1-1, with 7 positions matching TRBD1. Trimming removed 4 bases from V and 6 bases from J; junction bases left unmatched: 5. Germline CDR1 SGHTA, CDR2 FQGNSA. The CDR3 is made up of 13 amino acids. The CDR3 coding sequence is TGTGCCAGCAGCTACATAGGACAGGCTGAAGCTTTCTTT. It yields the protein CASSYIGQAEAFF.

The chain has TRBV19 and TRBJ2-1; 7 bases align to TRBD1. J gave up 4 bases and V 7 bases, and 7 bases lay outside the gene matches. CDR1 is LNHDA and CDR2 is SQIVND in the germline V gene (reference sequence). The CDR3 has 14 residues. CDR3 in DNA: TGTGCCAGTAAGCGACAGGGTGTTTACAATGAGCAGTTCTTC. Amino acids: CASKRQGVYNEQFF.

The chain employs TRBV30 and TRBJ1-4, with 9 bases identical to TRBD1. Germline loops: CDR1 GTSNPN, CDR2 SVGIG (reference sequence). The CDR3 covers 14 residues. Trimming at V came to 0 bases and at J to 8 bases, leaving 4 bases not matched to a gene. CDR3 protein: CAWSVQGAGEKLFF. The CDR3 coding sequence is TGTGCCTGGAGTGTACAGGGGGCAGGGGAAAAACTGTTTTTT.

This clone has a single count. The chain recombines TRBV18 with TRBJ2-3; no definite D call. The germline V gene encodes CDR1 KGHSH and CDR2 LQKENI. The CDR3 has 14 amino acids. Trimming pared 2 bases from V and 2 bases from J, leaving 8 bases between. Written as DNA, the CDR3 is TGTGCCAGCTCACCAACCTCTCCCACAGATACGCAGTATTTT. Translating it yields CASSPTSPTDTQYF.

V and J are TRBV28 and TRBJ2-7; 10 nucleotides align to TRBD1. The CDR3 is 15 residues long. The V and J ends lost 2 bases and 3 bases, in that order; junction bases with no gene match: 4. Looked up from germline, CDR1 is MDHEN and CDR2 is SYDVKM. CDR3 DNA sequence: TGTGCCAGCAGTTTAGAAGGGACAGGGGTCTACGAGCAGTACTTC. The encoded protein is CASSLEGTGVYEQYF.

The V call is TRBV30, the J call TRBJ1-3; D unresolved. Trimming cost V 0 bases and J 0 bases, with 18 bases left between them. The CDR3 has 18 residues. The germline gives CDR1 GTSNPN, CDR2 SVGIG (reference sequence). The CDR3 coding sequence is TGTGCCTGGAGTGTACTTAATTCAGGAAGTCCCTCTGGAAACACCATATATTTT. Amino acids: CAWSVLNSGSPSGNTIYF.

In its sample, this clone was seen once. The CDR3 region has the DNA TGTGCCAGCAGCGACGGGGCCAATACCTACGAGCAGTACTTC. Its translation: CASSDGANTYEQYF. This chain links TRBV6-6 with TRBJ2-7; D possibly matches TRBD1 or TRBD2 (5 bases each). This CDR3 has 14 amino acids. Per germline, CDR1 MNHNY and CDR2 SVGAGI (reference sequence). V dropped 6 bases and J dropped 2 bases, with 14 bases sitting between them.

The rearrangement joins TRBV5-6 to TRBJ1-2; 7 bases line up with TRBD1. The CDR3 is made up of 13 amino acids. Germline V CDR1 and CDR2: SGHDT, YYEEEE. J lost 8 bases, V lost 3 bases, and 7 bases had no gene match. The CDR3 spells CASSWEQGRGYTF. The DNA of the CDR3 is TGTGCCAGCAGCTGGGAACAGGGGAGGGGCTACACCTTC.

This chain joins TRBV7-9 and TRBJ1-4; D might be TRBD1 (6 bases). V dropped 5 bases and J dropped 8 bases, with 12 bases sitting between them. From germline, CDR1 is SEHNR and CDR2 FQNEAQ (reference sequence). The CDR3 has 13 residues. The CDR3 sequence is CASSRGQPEKLFF. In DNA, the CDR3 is TGTGCCAGCAGCCGTGGACAGCCAGAAAAACTGTTTTTT.

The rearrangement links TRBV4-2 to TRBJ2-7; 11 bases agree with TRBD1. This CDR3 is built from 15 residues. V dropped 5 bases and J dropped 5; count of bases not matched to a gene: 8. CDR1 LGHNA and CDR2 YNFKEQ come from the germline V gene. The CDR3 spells CASSSQDRGLNEQYF. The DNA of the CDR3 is TGTGCCAGCAGCTCACAGGACAGGGGGCTCAACGAGCAGTACTTC.

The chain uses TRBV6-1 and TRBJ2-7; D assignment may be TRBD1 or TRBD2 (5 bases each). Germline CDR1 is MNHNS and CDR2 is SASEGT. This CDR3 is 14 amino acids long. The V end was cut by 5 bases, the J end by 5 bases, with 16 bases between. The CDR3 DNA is TGTGCCAGCAGTATACCCGGGACCGGTAACGAGCAGTACTTC. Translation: CASSIPGTGNEQYF.

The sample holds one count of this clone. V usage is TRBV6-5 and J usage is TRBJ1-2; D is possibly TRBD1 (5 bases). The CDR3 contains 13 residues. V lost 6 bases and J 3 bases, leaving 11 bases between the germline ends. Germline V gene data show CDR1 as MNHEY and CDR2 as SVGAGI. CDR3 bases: TGTGCCAGCAGGGGGAGCAGGGACTATGGCTACACCTTC. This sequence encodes CASRGSRDYGYTF.

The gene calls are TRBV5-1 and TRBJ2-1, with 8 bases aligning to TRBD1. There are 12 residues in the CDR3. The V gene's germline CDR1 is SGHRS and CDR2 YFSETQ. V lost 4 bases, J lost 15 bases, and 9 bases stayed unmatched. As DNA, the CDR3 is TGCGCCAGCAGCCCAACGGGGACAGGCTCGTTCTTC. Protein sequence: CASSPTGTGSFF.

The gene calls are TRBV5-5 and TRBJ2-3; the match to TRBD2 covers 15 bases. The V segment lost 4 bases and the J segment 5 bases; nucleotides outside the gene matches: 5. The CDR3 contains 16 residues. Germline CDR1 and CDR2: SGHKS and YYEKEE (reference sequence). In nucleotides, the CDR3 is TGTGCCAGCAGCGGGACTAGCGGGGGGTTTAGAGATACGCAGTATTTT. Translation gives CASSGTSGGFRDTQYF.

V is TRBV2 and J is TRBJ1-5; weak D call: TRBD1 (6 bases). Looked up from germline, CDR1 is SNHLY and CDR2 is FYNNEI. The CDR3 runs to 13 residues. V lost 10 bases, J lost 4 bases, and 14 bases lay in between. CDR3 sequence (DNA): TGTGCCACCGGACAGATGGGGAATCAGCCCCAGCATTTT. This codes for CATGQMGNQPQHF.

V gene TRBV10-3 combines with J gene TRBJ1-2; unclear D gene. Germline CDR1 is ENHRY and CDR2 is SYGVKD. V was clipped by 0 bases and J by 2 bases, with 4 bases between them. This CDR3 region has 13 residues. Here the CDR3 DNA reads TGTGCCATCAGTGAGTCGGGGAACTATGGCTACACCTTC. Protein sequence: CAISESGNYGYTF.

CDR3 in DNA: TGTGCTAGTGGTTTGGCTCTAGCGGGGGGAGAGACCCAGTACTTC. Amino acids: CASGLALAGGETQYF. This chain links TRBV12-5 with TRBJ2-5, with 11 bases that match TRBD2. The CDR3 consists of 15 residues. The germline V gene has CDR1 LGHNT and CDR2 FRNRAP. Trimming removed 1 base from V and 4 bases from J; junction bases left unmatched: 2.

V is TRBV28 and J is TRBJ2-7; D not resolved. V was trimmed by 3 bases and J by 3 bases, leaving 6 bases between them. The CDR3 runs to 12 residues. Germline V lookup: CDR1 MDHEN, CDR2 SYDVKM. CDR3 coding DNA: TGTGCCAGCAGTTTGCAAATCTACGAGCAGTACTTC. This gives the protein CASSLQIYEQYF.

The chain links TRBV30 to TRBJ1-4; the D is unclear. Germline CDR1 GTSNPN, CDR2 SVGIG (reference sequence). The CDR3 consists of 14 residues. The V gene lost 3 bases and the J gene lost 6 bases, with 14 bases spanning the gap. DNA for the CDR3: TGTGCCTGGAGACTTGGTGGGGTCCATGAAAAACTGTTTTTT. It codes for CAWRLGGVHEKLFF.

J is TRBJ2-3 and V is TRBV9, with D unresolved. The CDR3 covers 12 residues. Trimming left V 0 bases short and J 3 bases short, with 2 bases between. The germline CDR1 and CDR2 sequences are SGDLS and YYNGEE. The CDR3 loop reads CASSVVTDTQYF. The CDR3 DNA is TGTGCCAGCAGCGTAGTAACAGATACGCAGTATTTT.